This T cell receptor (beta chain) was recorded in a study of cytomegalovirus exposure and HLA in healthy donors. Study in general: Among some 400 genotyped donors, approximately 80% fell in the Caucasian-associated ancestry cluster.

Overall study results and limits: Solely CMV serostatus was available to characterize immune exposure. Segments of the TCR beta V type were, in most cases, productive about 90% or about 30% of the time in an earlier analysis. Reported results showed that the classifier diagnosed cytomegalovirus status with high specificity and sensitivity.

This clone turned up a few times. Its antigen is still unknown. It was with 60 Vbeta and 13 Jbeta primers that the PCR ran. TCRdb's copy holds only in-frame clones and misses some; the assay was immunoSEQ multiplex PCR. The repertoire holds roughly 250,000 clones, with 65% to 85% as singletons. This CDR3 region has 16 residues. The germline V gene encodes CDR1 LGHNA and CDR2 YNFKEQ. V shed 3 bases and J 5 bases; nucleotides not matched to a gene: 7. V usage is TRBV4-2 and J usage is TRBJ1-4, with 9 bases aligning to TRBD1. The sequenced material came from PBMCs. This clonotype was obtained from a female donor in good health and CMV-seronegative. CDR3: CASSHAMGQGNEKLFF. DNA of the CDR3: TGTGCCAGCAGCCACGCCATGGGACAGGGAAATGAAAAACTGTTTTTT.